The present T cell receptor beta chain was sequenced within a study of shared clonotypes between healthy human individuals. The V segment lost 4 bases and the J segment 7 bases; nucleotides outside the gene matches: 9. The CDR3 is 15 residues long. From germline, CDR1 is SGHNT and CDR2 YYREEE (reference sequence). The deep-level immunoSEQ assay was used. Generated by immunoSEQ multiplex PCR, the TCRdb table keeps only in-frame clones and is missing some. Here the sample spans about 330,000 clones, less than 85% being singletons. This clone has only a few counts. All of the donors resided in Nashville, Tennessee, and each was a Caucasian adult.

Sample: memory CD4+ T cells sorted from blood. Subset given: CD45RA-negative fraction. The origin of this receptor is a man aged 25-45 years in good health. This sequence joins TRBV5-4 and TRBJ2-7, with 12 bases aligning to TRBD2. CDR3 in amino acids: CASSNPSGRAGEQYF. CDR3 DNA sequence: TGTGCCAGCAGCAACCCTAGCGGGAGGGCGGGTGAGCAGTACTTC.